Given below is one T cell receptor beta chain in context. What this receptor recognizes is not known. Base qualities are missing; no much larger clone stands one base away. As encoded in the germline V gene, CDR1 is MNHNS while CDR2 is SASEGT. The germline V and J ends show losses of 5 bases and 4 bases respectively, and no gene match explains 9 bases of the junction. The CDR3 has 15 amino acids, counting the end cysteine and phenylalanine. Solely the CDR3 DNA is kept, with 45 bases framed from the first base. The source of the sample is a study of human T cells and chemical hapten exposure (dated by TCRdb to the early 2020s). General notes on the study: For sensitization, 2% DPC in acetone was applied to a 2 cm by 2 cm area of upper inner arm skin. Throughout the study period of about 23 weeks, patients also received therapeutic DPC doses to the scalp every week. Patch testing on the upper back used Finn chambers containing 0.01% DPC, with scoring done after 6 days according to International Contact Dermatitis Research Group standards. The patient cohort, mostly female, included alopecia areata with under or over 50% scalp involvement, alopecia totalis and alopecia universalis. Libraries were pooled for sequencing, and per-sample TCR yields varied mainly because of small differences in library volumes within the pool. The study tracked peripheral blood TCR repertoire changes in vivo during primary and secondary sensitization to the hapten diphenylcyclopropenone (DPC) in alopecia patients. Blood samples were taken from patients before sensitization (week 0) and then at 2, 6 and about 24 weeks after DPC sensitization. Some 29 alopecia patients provided blood for TCR sequencing at one to four time points (pre-sensitization, 2, 6 and 24 weeks).

What the research found in general, with its limitations: Patch test score was positively correlated with the number of PT1 expanded TCRs, with significance at thresholds 8, 16 and 32 but not at 4. After repeated subsampling, changes were observed in the strength of the expansion versus patch-test correlation and in the threshold at which the correlation became significant. The number of TCRs above 1 in 1000 frequency did not change with DPC sensitization; there was no evidence of global repertoire structure alterations. Significantly more large CDR3 similarity clusters were formed by expanded TCRs than by pre-sensitization or healthy control sets, consistent with antigen-driven responses. Alopecia, a presumed autoimmune disease, was present in all patients, so the immune response of the patients might differ from that of healthy individuals.

The sample's time point label, decoded: pre-sensitization, week 0. The treatment or condition tag for this specimen amounts to: therapeutic diphenylcyclopropenone sensitization with weekly scalp DPC. At each patch-test visit, blood was drawn before the patch test was applied. Patients were considered eligible if aged 18 to 70, diagnosed with alopecia and deemed suitable for DPC therapy, and patients were excluded if pregnant. Total RNA was extracted from unfractionated whole blood collected in Tempus Blood RNA tubes. The library was built by means of RACE. Sequencing relied on a NextSeq 500. During library preparation, unique molecular identifiers were attached to individual cDNA molecules so that TCRs could be counted quantitatively and reproducibly. Both TCR alpha and TCR beta chains were sequenced from each blood RNA sample. From the authors' description of their analysis: A median of about 87,000 TCRs per sample was observed, with a range of about 23,224 to 690,600. The Decombinator software suite was used to annotate the V, J and CDR3 of the TCR reads. Every sample was subsampled to the same number of TCRs (28,000) for the PS versus PT1 abundance plots. TCRs were defined as expanded if absent before sensitization and observed at least eight times at the 2-week time point. TCRdb itself trimmed the public reads at Q25 with fastp, ran MiXCR and retained productive beta chains. Identical CDR3 proteins give one entry, which carries the most common genes and DNA. TCRdb assigned the V and J calls; the authors' analysis was not used. The sample table lists approximately 370,000 distinct CDR3 sequences, around 5.5% of them with a count of one. The ten largest clones take up over 6.5% of the sample.

The receptor was isolated from a woman aged 18 to 35 with alopecia areata. Some clones in this sample may be carry-over from other donors' samples. Here the sequenced sample was whole blood, taken in connection with sensitization to the hapten diphenylcyclopropenone (DPC). This chain joins TRBV6-1 to TRBJ2-7; TRBD1 aligns with 9 central bases. Here is the DNA: TGTGCCAGCAGTACATCCCGGGACAGGGCGTACGAGCAGTACTTC. It is translated as CASSTSRDRAYEQYF.